Below are 27 T cell receptor beta chains sequenced from a single sample in a study of blood T cells in healthy people across ages. Then a second PCR, running about 6 to 12 cycles, was carried out with a sample-barcoded 5' primer and a J-beta primer mix. TCRdb re-called the 5' RACE reads with MiXCR, one entry per CDR3 protein. The profile covers 800,000 to 900,000 distinct CDR3 sequences, with 60% to 80% appearing a single time and roughly a quarter taken by the ten largest. Specimen: blood. The receptors here all came from a man in his thirties or forties in good health.

Note on this clonotype: Relative to the germline gene, one junction end is altered; a read error may explain this. V is TRBV27 and J is TRBJ2-1; 7 nucleotides align to TRBD1. CDR1 is MNHEY, CDR2 SMNVEV, per germline (reference sequence). CDR3 length equals 15 residues. The CDR3 DNA follows: TGTGCCGGCAGTTTCAACAGGGGCCCCACCGATGAGCAGTTCTTC. Translating it yields CAGSFNRGPTDEQFF.

This clonotype was counted a few times. J is TRBJ2-3 and V is TRBV20-1, with TRBD1 matching over 7 bases. Looked up from germline, CDR1 is DFQATT and CDR2 is SNEGSKA (reference sequence). CDR3 length equals 13 residues. The ends lost 6 bases at V and 2 bases at J; junction bases unmatched: 5. The CDR3, as DNA: TGCAGTGCCCGGACAGGCTACACAGATACGCAGTATTTT. This sequence encodes CSARTGYTDTQYF.

Of note for this clonotype: The germline gene is not matched at one end of the junction; a read error may be the cause. The rearrangement links TRBV5-1 to TRBJ2-3, with D possibly being TRBD1 (5 bases). Germline V gives CDR1 SGHRS, CDR2 YFSETQ. This CDR3 region has 13 residues. DNA for the CDR3: TGCGCCAGCAGCGTGTTCGTAGGGGATACGCAGTACTTT. Protein: CASSVFVGDTQYF. The whole variable domain, remainder taken from reference TRBV5-1 and TRBJ2-3, is KAGVTQTPRYLIKTRGQQVTLSCSPISGHRSVSWYQQTPGQGLQFLFEYFSETQRNKGNFPGRFSGRQFSNSRSEMNVSTLELGDSALYLCASSVFVGDTQYFGPGTRLTVL.

The V and J genes are TRBV10-3 and TRBJ1-1; no reliable D call. The V end was cut by 5 bases, the J end by 0 bases, with 13 bases between. The CDR3 spans 15 residues. Germline V gene lookup returns CDR1 ENHRY and CDR2 SYGVKD. The CDR3: CAISKTADLNTEAFF. The CDR3 DNA sequence: TGTGCCATCAGTAAGACCGCAGATCTGAACACTGAAGCTTTCTTT.

The chain joins TRBV4-2 to TRBJ2-3, with TRBD2 matching over 15 bases. CDR3 length equals 19 residues. Germline V gene lookup returns CDR1 LGHNA and CDR2 YNFKEQ. Unmatched junction bases numbered 4, after V lost 0 bases and J lost 0 bases. In DNA form, the CDR3 reads TGTGCCAGCAGCCAAGAGGGACTAGCGGGGGGTACAAGCACAGATACGCAGTATTTT. Protein sequence: CASSQEGLAGGTSTDTQYF.

The chain carries TRBV12-3 or TRBV12-4 and TRBJ2-3, with TRBD1 matching over 7 bases. After removal of 3 bases from V and 4 bases from J, the junction contained 7 bases not matched to a gene. The CDR3 is made up of 15 amino acids. This CDR3 reads CASSFRQGNADTQYF. DNA for the CDR3: TGTGCCAGCAGTTTCCGACAGGGAAACGCAGATACGCAGTATTTT.

The rearrangement joins TRBV7-2 to TRBJ2-7; D is undetermined. Per germline, CDR1 SGHTA and CDR2 FQGNSA. The CDR3 spans 13 residues. Trimming removed 1 base from V and 4 bases from J, with 8 bases in between. In DNA form, the CDR3 reads TGTGCCAGCAGCTTAGGAGGATGGTACGAGCAGTACTTC. Translated: CASSLGGWYEQYF.

At least ten counts were recorded for this clonotype. The chain is built from TRBV6-5 and TRBJ2-7; perhaps D is TRBD1 or TRBD2 (6 bases each). V was shortened by 2 bases and J by 2 bases, with 10 bases between the two germline ends. Germline V gives CDR1 MNHEY, CDR2 SVGAGI. The CDR3 sequence is 14 residues long. CDR3 sequence (DNA): TGTGCCAGCAGTTACGGCCGGGGGCCCTACGAGCAGTACTTC. It is translated as CASSYGRGPYEQYF.

The chain has TRBV4-2 and TRBJ2-5; D is unresolved. The length of the CDR3 is 14 residues. Between the trimmed V and J ends, which lost 0 bases and 2 bases, there was a span of 7 bases. Germline CDR1 and CDR2: LGHNA and YNFKEQ. The CDR3 loop is CASSQEWVQETQYF. The CDR3 DNA is TGTGCCAGCAGCCAAGAGTGGGTTCAAGAGACCCAGTACTTC.

This clonotype was seen more than once but under ten times. The rearrangement links TRBV5-1 to TRBJ2-1; TRBD1 matches 9 bases. V trimming: 0 bases; J trimming: 3 bases; junction bases outside the gene matches: 4. The CDR3 is made up of 16 amino acids. Germline V gives CDR1 SGHRS, CDR2 YFSETQ. The CDR3 DNA reads as TGCGCCAGCAGCTTGGCTCCGGGACAGGGCTACAATGAGCAGTTCTTC. Its translation is CASSLAPGQGYNEQFF.

This clonotype was observed many times. In nucleotides, the CDR3 is TGCAGTGCTAGGGGGCTAGCGAGAGCTTACGAGCAGTACTTC. Its translation: CSARGLARAYEQYF. V is TRBV20-1 and J is TRBJ2-7; tentatively, D is TRBD2 (6 bases). This CDR3 contains 14 residues. With 3 bases removed from V and 4 bases from J, the gap between germline ends came to 16 bases. Looked up from germline, CDR1 is DFQATT and CDR2 is SNEGSKA (reference sequence).

The V call is TRBV6-6, the J call TRBJ1-2; tentative D call: TRBD1 (5 bases). V lost 11 bases to trimming and J lost 4 bases, with 17 bases between them. In germline, CDR1 is MNHNY, CDR2 SVGAGI (reference sequence). The CDR3 extends over 13 amino acids. This CDR3 is CAAYLRVGYGYTF. CDR3 sequence (DNA): TGTGCCGCGTACCTCAGGGTGGGCTATGGCTACACCTTC.

The chain carries TRBV7-2 and TRBJ1-5; 7 nucleotides agree with TRBD1. V lost 4 bases, J lost 4 bases, and 4 bases stayed unmatched. This CDR3 has 14 amino acids. Germline CDR1 is SGHTA and CDR2 is FQGNSA. The CDR3 bases are TGTGCCAGCAGCTACGGGACAGCTAATCAGCCCCAGCATTTT. Amino acid sequence: CASSYGTANQPQHF.

V usage is TRBV18 and J usage is TRBJ2-5, with TRBD1 matching over 9 bases. The J call may be mistaken, given a closer DNA end match to TRBJ2-7. CDR3 length equals 16 residues. CDR1 and CDR2 from the germline V gene are KGHSH and LQKENI. The CDR3 DNA is TGTGCCAGCTCACCAGGGGCGGACAGGGGCGTCTACGAGCAGTACTTC. Its protein is CASSPGADRGVYEQYF.

The rearrangement uses TRBV5-1 and TRBJ2-6; D not resolved. The CDR3 has 14 amino acids. Per germline, CDR1 SGHRS and CDR2 YFSETQ. V was trimmed by 5 bases and J by 4 bases, leaving 10 bases between them. The CDR3 reads CASRLGQGANVLTF. The CDR3 nucleotides read TGCGCCAGCAGGCTCGGGCAAGGGGCCAACGTCCTGACTTTC.

The CDR3 here is CASSFLQGAGHEQFF. The CDR3 DNA sequence: TGTGCCAGCAGCTTTTTACAGGGGGCAGGCCATGAGCAGTTCTTC. The V gene is TRBV7-2, the J gene TRBJ2-1; TRBD1 matches at 9 bases. Germline loops: CDR1 SGHTA, CDR2 FQGNSA. This CDR3 contains 15 residues. The J segment lost 8 bases and the V segment lost 3 bases, leaving 8 bases of the junction unmatched.

This clonotype was observed a single time. The J gene is TRBJ1-2, the V gene TRBV7-2; D ambiguous. The V gene's germline CDR1 is SGHTA and CDR2 FQGNSA. V lost 1 base and J lost 6, with 12 bases in between. This CDR3 has 14 amino acids. The CDR3 reads CASSLDPGQDGYTF. CDR3 coding DNA: TGTGCCAGCAGCTTAGACCCTGGGCAGGATGGCTACACCTTC.

This clonotype was recorded a few times. J is TRBJ2-4 and V is TRBV5-6, with D maybe TRBD1 (5 bases). The CDR3 consists of 14 residues. Germline V CDR1 and CDR2: SGHDT, YYEEEE. V lost 0 bases, J lost 5 bases, and 9 bases lay in between. The CDR3 DNA reads TGTGCCAGCAGCTTGGGGGCAGGGCAAAACATTCAGTACTTC. It specifies CASSLGAGQNIQYF. The whole variable domain, remainder taken from reference TRBV5-6 and TRBJ2-4, is DAGVTQSPTHLIKTRGQQVTLRCSPKSGHDTVSWYQQALGQGPQFIFQYYEEEERQRGNFPDRFSGHQFPNYSSELNVNALLLGDSALYLCASSLGAGQNIQYFGAGTRLSVL.

The J gene is TRBJ1-2, the V gene TRBV6-5; D unresolved. The CDR3 is made up of 16 amino acids. Trimming shortened V by 9 bases and J by 6 bases, and 26 bases separated the two germline ends. Germline CDR1 is MNHEY and CDR2 is SVGAGI. In DNA, the CDR3 is TGTGCCAGTAGATACCTTGCCACGGGGAGAGCGGATGGCTACACCTTC. Protein: CASRYLATGRADGYTF.

This clonotype has only a few counts. The chain carries TRBV20-1 and TRBJ2-1, with D maybe TRBD1 (5 bases). Trimming shortened V by 6 bases and J by 6 bases, and 24 bases separated the two germline ends. Germline CDR1 DFQATT, CDR2 SNEGSKA (reference sequence). The CDR3 loop spans 16 amino acids. For the CDR3, the DNA is TGCAGTGCCATAACCCTGGCAGGGTTGCTAAGCAATGAGCAGTTCTTC. Translating it yields CSAITLAGLLSNEQFF.

This chain connects TRBV4-2 to TRBJ2-7; unclear D gene. The V gene lost 3 bases and the J gene lost 0 bases, with 12 bases spanning the gap. This CDR3 has 15 amino acids. From germline, CDR1 is LGHNA and CDR2 YNFKEQ. CDR3 region: CASSQMDGNSYEQYF. CDR3 sequence (DNA): TGTGCCAGCAGCCAGATGGACGGAAACTCCTACGAGCAGTACTTC.

This clonotype occurred once. The J gene is TRBJ2-1, the V gene TRBV6-2 or TRBV6-3, with 9 positions matching TRBD1. From germline, CDR1 is MNHEY and CDR2 SVGEGT. Unmatched junction bases numbered 7, after V lost 6 bases and J lost 10 bases. The CDR3 runs 13 residues. The CDR3 sequence: CASSRDRAGEQFF. The CDR3 nucleotides are TGTGCCAGCAGCCGGGACAGGGCGGGGGAGCAGTTCTTC.

This chain uses TRBV4-2 with TRBJ1-6; D may be TRBD1 (5 bases). The CDR3 covers 16 residues. Germline values: CDR1 LGHNA, CDR2 YNFKEQ. Trimming shortened V by 0 bases and J by 5 bases, and 11 bases separated the two germline ends. CDR3 bases: TGTGCCAGCAGCCAAGAGTCAGGGAGGGATAATTCACCCCTCCACTTT. Its translation is CASSQESGRDNSPLHF.

V is TRBV5-1 and J is TRBJ1-2; D uncertain. Trimming removed 0 bases from V and 8 bases from J, with 14 bases in between. The CDR3 consists of 14 residues. Looked up from germline, CDR1 is SGHRS and CDR2 is YFSETQ. The CDR3 DNA reads TGCGCCAGCAGCTTGGGGGCCCGACACGGAGGCTACACCTTC. Encoded protein: CASSLGARHGGYTF. The whole variable domain, remainder taken from reference TRBV5-1 and TRBJ1-2, is KAGVTQTPRYLIKTRGQQVTLSCSPISGHRSVSWYQQTPGQGLQFLFEYFSETQRNKGNFPGRFSGRQFSNSRSEMNVSTLELGDSALYLCASSLGARHGGYTFGSGTRLTVV.

This clonotype was seen many times. The chain recombines TRBV5-1 with TRBJ2-6, with D unresolved. Germline-derived CDR1 and CDR2 are SGHRS and YFSETQ. The length of the CDR3 is 15 residues. Trimming took off 1 base at V and 0 bases at J, with 5 bases between the two ends. The CDR3 region has the DNA TGCGCCAGCAGCTTGTTCTACTCTGGGGCCAACGTCCTGACTTTC. Amino acids: CASSLFYSGANVLTF.

Only a few counts were recorded for this clonotype. The V and J genes are TRBV4-2 and TRBJ2-5; 9 bases agree with TRBD2. V shed 4 bases, J shed 4 bases, and the junction held 10 bases outside the gene matches. Germline CDR1 reads LGHNA; CDR2 reads YNFKEQ. The CDR3 loop spans 16 amino acids. CDR3 nucleotide sequence: TGTGCCAGCAGCCCCTGGAGCGGGGGGTCTTCAGAGACCCAGTACTTC. Its protein is CASSPWSGGSSETQYF.

This chain joins TRBV20-1 and TRBJ2-1, with 8 bases lining up with TRBD2. Germline V CDR1 and CDR2: DFQATT, SNEGSKA (reference sequence). This CDR3 has 15 residues. The ends lost 3 bases at V and 3 bases at J; junction bases unmatched: 7. Here the CDR3 DNA reads TGCAGTGCTAGTCCGGGAGCGGGGGTCTACAATGAGCAGTTCTTC. Encoded protein: CSASPGAGVYNEQFF.